This TCR beta chain was profiled in a study of human T cells and chemical hapten exposure. Study-level background: Diphenylcyclopropenone, dosed weekly to the scalp, was given to patients throughout the roughly 25-week study. The patient population, which was mostly female, had alopecia areata, totalis or universalis.

This sample's time point: pre-sensitization, week 0. The treatment here: therapeutic diphenylcyclopropenone sensitization with weekly scalp DPC. MiXCR, applied by TCRdb to the RACE reads, yields one record per CDR3 protein. The sample comprises 300,000 to 400,000 distinct CDR3 sequences, 5.1% of which are singletons, and about 2.5% rests with the top ten. Findings and caveats of the study: Controls formed significantly fewer large CDR3 similarity clusters than expanded TCRs did.

The CDR3 runs to 16 residues. Germline lookup yields CDR1 SGHAT and CDR2 FQNNGV. With 0 bases removed from V and 4 bases from J, the gap between germline ends came to 16 bases. This clonotype has ten or more counts. What it binds is unknown. This specimen consisted of whole blood, obtained in connection with sensitization to the hapten diphenylcyclopropenone (DPC). This TCR derives from a woman in her forties or fifties with alopecia areata. Some clones in this sample may be carry-over from other donors' samples. The J gene is TRBJ2-7, the V gene TRBV11-2; D is uncertain. CDR3 sequence: CASSLDNVGNRYEQYF. The DNA of the CDR3 is TGTGCCAGCAGCTTAGATAATGTAGGGAACCGGTACGAGCAGTACTTC.